This entry features one T cell receptor (beta chain) sequence. Its antigen is as yet unknown. Libraries were prepared by immunoSEQ multiplex PCR; TCRdb keeps only in-frame clonotypes and omits some of them. The sample yields about 110,000 clones, 90% seen once. This CDR3 contains 15 residues. From germline, CDR1 is LNHNV and CDR2 YYDKDF (reference sequence). V lost 5 bases and J lost 5, with 18 bases in between. This record belongs to a study of Tregs in tolerant kidney transplant recipients. General study findings and limits: This study did not directly address biological reproducibility. Donor-specific Treg expansion exceeded global Treg expansion in tolerant patients, suggesting antigen drive.

The rearrangement links TRBV15 to TRBJ1-1, with D tentatively TRBD1 (6 bases). The source was CD4+ T cells from blood, collected before the transplant. The receptor was derived from a human donor who received a combined kidney and bone marrow transplant. The CDR3 protein is CATSSRRTAGTEAFF. CDR3 DNA: TGTGCCACCAGCTCTCGAAGGACAGCGGGGACTGAAGCTTTCTTT.